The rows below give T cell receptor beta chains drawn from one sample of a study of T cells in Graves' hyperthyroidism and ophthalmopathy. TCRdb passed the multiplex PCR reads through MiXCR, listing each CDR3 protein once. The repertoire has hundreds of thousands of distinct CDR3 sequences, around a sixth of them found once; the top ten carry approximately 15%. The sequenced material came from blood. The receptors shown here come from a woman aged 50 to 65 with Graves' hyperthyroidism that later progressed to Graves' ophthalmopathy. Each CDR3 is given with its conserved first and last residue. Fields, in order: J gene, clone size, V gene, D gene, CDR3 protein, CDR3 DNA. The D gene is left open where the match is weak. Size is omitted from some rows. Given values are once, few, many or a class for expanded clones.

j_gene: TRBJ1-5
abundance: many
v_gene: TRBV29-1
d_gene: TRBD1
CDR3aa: CSVIQGASNQPQHF
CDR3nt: TGCAGCGTAATACAGGGGGCGAGCAATCAGCCCCAGCATTTT

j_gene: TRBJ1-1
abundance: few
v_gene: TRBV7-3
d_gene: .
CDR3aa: CASRNGMNTEAFF
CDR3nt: TGTGCCAGCAGGAACGGCATGAACACTGAAGCTTTCTTT

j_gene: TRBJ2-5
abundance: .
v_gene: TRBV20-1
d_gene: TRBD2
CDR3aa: CSAFLARGGRQYF
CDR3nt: TGCAGTGCCTTCTTAGCGCGGGGGGGCCGTCAGTACTTC

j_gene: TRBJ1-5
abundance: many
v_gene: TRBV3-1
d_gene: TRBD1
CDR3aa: CASSPWTGLQPQHF
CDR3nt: TGTGCCAGCAGCCCTTGGACAGGGCTTCAGCCCCAGCATTTT

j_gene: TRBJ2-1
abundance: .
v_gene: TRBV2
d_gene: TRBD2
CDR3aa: CASSEAGGNNEQFF
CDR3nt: TGTGCCAGCAGTGAGGCGGGGGGGAACAATGAGCAGTTCTTC

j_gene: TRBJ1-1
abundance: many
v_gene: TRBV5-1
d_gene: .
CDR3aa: CASSLGVTNAEAFF
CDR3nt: TGCGCCAGCAGCTTGGGGGTAACGAACGCTGAAGCTTTCTTT

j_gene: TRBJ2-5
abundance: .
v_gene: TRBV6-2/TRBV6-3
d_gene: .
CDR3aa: CASSEVVEGTQYF
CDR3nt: TGTGCCAGCAGTGAGGTGGTCGAGGGGACCCAGTACTTC

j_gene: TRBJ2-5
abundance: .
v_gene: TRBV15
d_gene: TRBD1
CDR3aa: CATSRRGQGVETQYF
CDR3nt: TGTGCCACCAGCAGGCGGGGACAGGGGGTCGAGACCCAGTACTTC

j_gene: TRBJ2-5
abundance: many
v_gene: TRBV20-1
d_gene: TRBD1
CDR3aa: CSAKDRVRWETQYF
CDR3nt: TGCAGTGCTAAGGACAGGGTCCGGTGGGAGACCCAGTACTTC

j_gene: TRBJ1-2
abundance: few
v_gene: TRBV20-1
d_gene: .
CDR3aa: CSARDLGRDYGYTF
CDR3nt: TGCAGTGCTAGAGATCTGGGCAGGGACTATGGCTACACCTTC

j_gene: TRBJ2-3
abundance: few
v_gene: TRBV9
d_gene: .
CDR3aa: CASILGASPDTQYF
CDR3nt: TGTGCCAGCATCCTTGGGGCGTCTCCAGATACGCAGTATTTT

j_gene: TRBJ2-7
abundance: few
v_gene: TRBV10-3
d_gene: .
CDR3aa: CAISEQGYEQYF
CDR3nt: TGTGCCATCAGTGAGCAGGGGTACGAGCAGTACTTC

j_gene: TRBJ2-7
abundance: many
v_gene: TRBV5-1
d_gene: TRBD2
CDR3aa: CASSTTSGGSYEQYF
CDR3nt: TGCGCCAGCAGCACCACTAGCGGAGGTTCCTACGAGCAGTACTTC

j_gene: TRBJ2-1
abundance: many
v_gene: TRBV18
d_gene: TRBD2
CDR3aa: CASSPRVGGSYNEQFF
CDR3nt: TGTGCCAGCTCACCACGGGTCGGGGGGTCGTACAATGAGCAGTTCTTC

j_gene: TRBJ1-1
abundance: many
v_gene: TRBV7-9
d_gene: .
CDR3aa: CASSLRSGENTEAFF
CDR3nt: TGTGCCAGCAGCTTACGTTCAGGGGAGAACACTGAAGCTTTCTTT

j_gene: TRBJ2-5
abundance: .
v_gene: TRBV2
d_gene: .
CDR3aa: CASSELAFETQYF
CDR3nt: TGTGCCAGCAGTGAGCTCGCGTTCGAGACCCAGTACTTC

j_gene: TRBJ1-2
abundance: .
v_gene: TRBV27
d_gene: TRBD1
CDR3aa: CASRPAGTGYGYTF
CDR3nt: TGTGCCAGCAGACCAGCCGGGACAGGCTATGGCTACACCTTC

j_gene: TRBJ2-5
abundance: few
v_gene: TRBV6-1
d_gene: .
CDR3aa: CASSEQGWETQYF
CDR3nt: TGTGCCAGCAGTGAACAGGGTTGGGAGACCCAGTACTTC

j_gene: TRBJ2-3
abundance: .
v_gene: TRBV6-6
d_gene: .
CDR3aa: CASSYDSGAGSPDTQYF
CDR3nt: TGTGCCAGCAGTTACGACTCTGGGGCAGGCTCCCCCGATACGCAGTATTTT

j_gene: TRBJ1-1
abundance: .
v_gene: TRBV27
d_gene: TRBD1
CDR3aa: CATYDRVGGPNTEAFF
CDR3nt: TGTGCCACCTACGACAGGGTCGGGGGACCGAACACTGAAGCTTTCTTT

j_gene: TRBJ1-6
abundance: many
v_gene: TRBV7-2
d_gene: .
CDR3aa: CASSLEMGVYSPLHF
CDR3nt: TGTGCCAGCAGCTTAGAGATGGGGGTCTACTCACCCCTCCACTTT

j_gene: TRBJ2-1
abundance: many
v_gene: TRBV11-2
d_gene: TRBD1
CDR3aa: CASSLGRTGANYNEQFF
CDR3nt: TGTGCCAGCAGCTTAGGTAGGACAGGGGCAAACTACAATGAGCAGTTCTTC

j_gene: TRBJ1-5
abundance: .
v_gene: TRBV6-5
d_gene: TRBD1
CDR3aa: CASSYRGQGGDQPQHF
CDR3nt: TGTGCCAGCAGTTACCGGGGACAGGGAGGGGATCAGCCCCAGCATTTT